This T cell receptor (beta chain) was documented in a study of radiation and T cells in renal cell carcinoma. The sample's time point: blood 2 weeks post-SBRT. Treatment in this sample: 15 Gy SBRT to primary tumor, nephrectomy 4 weeks later. Serial blood draws occurred at baseline and 2 and 4 weeks post-SBRT. Sequencing was performed with immunoSEQ multiplex PCR; in TCRdb, only in-frame clones are kept and a portion is missing. The sample shows 120,000 or so clones, 80% to 90% of them seen only once. The CDR3 sequence is 15 residues long. In germline, CDR1 is LGHNT, CDR2 FRNRAP. Unmatched junction bases numbered 4, after V lost 5 bases and J lost 0 bases.

The chain recombines TRBV12-5 with TRBJ1-1; TRBD1 matches at 9 bases. Sequencing was performed on blood, taken from a patient whose treatment included radiotherapy and nephrectomy. This receptor was obtained from a woman aged 55-75 years with renal cell carcinoma. CDR3 protein: CASGPGQGMNTEAFF. The DNA of the CDR3 is TGTGCTAGTGGTCCTGGACAGGGGATGAACACTGAAGCTTTCTTT.